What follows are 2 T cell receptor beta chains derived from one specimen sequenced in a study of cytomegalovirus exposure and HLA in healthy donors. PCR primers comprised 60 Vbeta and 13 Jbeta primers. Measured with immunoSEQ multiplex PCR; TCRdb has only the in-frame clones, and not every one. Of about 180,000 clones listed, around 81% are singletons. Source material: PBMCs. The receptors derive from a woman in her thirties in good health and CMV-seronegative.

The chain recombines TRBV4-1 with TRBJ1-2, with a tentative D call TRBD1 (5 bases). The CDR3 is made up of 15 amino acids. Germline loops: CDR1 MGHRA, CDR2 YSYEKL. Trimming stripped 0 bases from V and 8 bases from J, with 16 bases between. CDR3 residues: CASSQDSWRGTGYTF. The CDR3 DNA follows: TGCGCCAGCAGCCAAGATAGTTGGAGGGGAACGGGCTACACCTTC.

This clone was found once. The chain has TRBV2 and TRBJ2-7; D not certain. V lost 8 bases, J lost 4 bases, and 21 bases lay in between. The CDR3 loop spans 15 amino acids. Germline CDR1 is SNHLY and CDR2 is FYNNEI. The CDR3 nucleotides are TGTGCCAGCGCGGCTATTACTCTCCTCGAATACGAGCAGTACTTC. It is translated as CASAAITLLEYEQYF.